The present T cell receptor beta chain was sequenced within a study of blood T cell repertoires in COVID-19. Sequencing was performed with immunoSEQ multiplex PCR; in TCRdb, only in-frame clones are kept and a portion is missing. The repertoire holds around 270,000 clones, with approximately 86% as singletons. This CDR3 has 15 residues. Trimming took 5 bases from V and 4 from J, leaving 17 bases between them. Germline-derived CDR1 and CDR2 are MNHEY and SVGEGT. The clonotype originates from a woman aged 60-75 years with COVID-19, enrolled during active disease. The chain couples TRBV6-2 or TRBV6-3 to TRBJ1-2; no definite D call. What was sequenced was peripheral blood. CDR3 coding DNA: TGTGCCAGCAGTCCCGCCGCAGGCTACGGCTATGGCTACACCTTC. Its translation: CASSPAAGYGYGYTF.